The 9 T cell receptor beta chains below come from one sample, sequenced in a study of blood T cell repertoires in COVID-19. Method: immunoSEQ multiplex PCR; TCRdb's copy keeps in-frame clones and lacks some. The sample contains roughly 250,000 clones, roughly 86% of which appear only once. The sample was PBMCs or T cells enriched from blood (not recorded which). The receptors were gathered from a woman between 45 and 65 years old who had recovered from COVID-19.

The chain employs TRBV30 and TRBJ1-3; D gene ambiguous. Germline CDR1 and CDR2: GTSNPN and SVGIG (reference sequence). Trimming stripped 0 bases from V and 5 bases from J, with 11 bases between. The CDR3 loop spans 14 amino acids. The CDR3 DNA is TGTGCCTGGAGTGTACTTACGGGGAGAAACACCATATATTTT. Protein sequence: CAWSVLTGRNTIYF.

The sample holds many counts of this clone. The CDR3 reads CASSSTGLAGGRGGEQYF. As DNA, the CDR3 is TGTGCCAGCAGCTCCACGGGACTAGCGGGAGGACGAGGGGGCGAGCAGTACTTC. The chain is built from TRBV7-9 and TRBJ2-7, with 15 bases aligning to TRBD2. CDR1 and CDR2 from the germline V gene are SEHNR and FQNEAQ (reference sequence). The CDR3 consists of 18 residues. Trimming removed 4 bases from V and 6 bases from J; junction bases left unmatched: 13. The complete variable domain, with remaining parts taken from reference TRBV7-9 and TRBJ2-7, reads DTGVSQNPRHKITKRGQNVTFRCDPISEHNRLYWYRQTLGQGPEFLTYFQNEAQLEKSRLLSDRFSAERPKGSFSTLEIQRTEQGDSAMYLCASSSTGLAGGRGGEQYFGPGTRLTVT.

V usage is TRBV29-1 and J usage is TRBJ2-5; tentative D call: TRBD2 (5 bases). V was pared by 5 bases and J by 1 base, with 11 bases between. The CDR3 length is 13 residues. Per the germline V gene, CDR1 is SQVTM and CDR2 is ANQGSEA. The CDR3 nucleotides read TGCAGCGTTCGGGTGAGCGGCCAAGAGACCCAGTACTTC. This sequence encodes CSVRVSGQETQYF.

V and J are TRBV19 and TRBJ1-4, with 7 bases identical to TRBD1. The CDR3 runs 15 residues. Per the germline V gene, CDR1 is LNHDA and CDR2 is SQIVND (reference sequence). The V and J ends lost 6 bases and 5 bases, in that order; junction bases with no gene match: 9. CDR3 in amino acids: CASRGVDRENEKLFF. CDR3 nucleotides: TGTGCCAGTAGAGGGGTCGACAGGGAGAATGAAAAACTGTTTTTT.

The CDR3 loop is CASSHRQVNTGELFF. CDR3 DNA: TGTGCCAGCAGCCACCGACAGGTGAACACCGGGGAGCTGTTTTTT. The V call is TRBV7-8, the J call TRBJ2-2, with D tentatively TRBD1 (6 bases). V gave up 5 bases and J gave up 1 base, with 11 bases separating them. Germline CDR1 is SGHVS and CDR2 is FQNEAQ. This CDR3 has 15 amino acids.

J is TRBJ2-7 and V is TRBV27, with D possibly TRBD2 on 6 matching bases. The CDR3 runs 15 residues. Germline CDR1 MNHEY, CDR2 SMNVEV (reference sequence). Between the trimmed V and J ends, which lost 1 base and 2 bases, there was a span of 12 bases. In nucleotides, the CDR3 is TGTGCCAGCAGTTTATTCGGGGGAGGAGCCTACGAGCAGTACTTC. Translation gives CASSLFGGGAYEQYF.

V and J are TRBV19 and TRBJ2-7; 8 positions agree with TRBD1. Trimming cost V 6 bases and J 3 bases; bases outside gene matches: 10. The germline gives CDR1 LNHDA, CDR2 SQIVND (reference sequence). The CDR3 extends over 15 amino acids. CDR3 residues: CASRIQGVSLYEQYF. The DNA for the CDR3 is TGTGCCAGTAGGATACAGGGGGTTTCCCTCTACGAGCAGTACTTC.

The genes are TRBV5-4 and TRBJ1-2; D perhaps matches TRBD1 (5 bases). The V end was cut by 0 bases, the J end by 4 bases, with 19 bases between. Germline CDR1 reads SGHNT; CDR2 reads YYREEE (reference sequence). This CDR3 contains 17 residues. The CDR3 sequence is CASSLGRGDSTIYGYTF. As DNA, the CDR3 is TGTGCCAGCAGCTTGGGGCGGGGCGACAGTACGATCTATGGCTACACCTTC.

The V gene is TRBV6-2 or TRBV6-3, the J gene TRBJ2-5; the D gene is possibly TRBD1 (5 bases). Looked up from germline, CDR1 is MNHEY and CDR2 is SVGEGT. V lost 5 bases to trimming and J lost 5 bases, with 6 bases between them. This CDR3 comprises 11 residues. The CDR3 sequence is CASSRQETQYF. The CDR3 nucleotides are TGTGCCAGCAGTAGACAGGAGACCCAGTACTTC.